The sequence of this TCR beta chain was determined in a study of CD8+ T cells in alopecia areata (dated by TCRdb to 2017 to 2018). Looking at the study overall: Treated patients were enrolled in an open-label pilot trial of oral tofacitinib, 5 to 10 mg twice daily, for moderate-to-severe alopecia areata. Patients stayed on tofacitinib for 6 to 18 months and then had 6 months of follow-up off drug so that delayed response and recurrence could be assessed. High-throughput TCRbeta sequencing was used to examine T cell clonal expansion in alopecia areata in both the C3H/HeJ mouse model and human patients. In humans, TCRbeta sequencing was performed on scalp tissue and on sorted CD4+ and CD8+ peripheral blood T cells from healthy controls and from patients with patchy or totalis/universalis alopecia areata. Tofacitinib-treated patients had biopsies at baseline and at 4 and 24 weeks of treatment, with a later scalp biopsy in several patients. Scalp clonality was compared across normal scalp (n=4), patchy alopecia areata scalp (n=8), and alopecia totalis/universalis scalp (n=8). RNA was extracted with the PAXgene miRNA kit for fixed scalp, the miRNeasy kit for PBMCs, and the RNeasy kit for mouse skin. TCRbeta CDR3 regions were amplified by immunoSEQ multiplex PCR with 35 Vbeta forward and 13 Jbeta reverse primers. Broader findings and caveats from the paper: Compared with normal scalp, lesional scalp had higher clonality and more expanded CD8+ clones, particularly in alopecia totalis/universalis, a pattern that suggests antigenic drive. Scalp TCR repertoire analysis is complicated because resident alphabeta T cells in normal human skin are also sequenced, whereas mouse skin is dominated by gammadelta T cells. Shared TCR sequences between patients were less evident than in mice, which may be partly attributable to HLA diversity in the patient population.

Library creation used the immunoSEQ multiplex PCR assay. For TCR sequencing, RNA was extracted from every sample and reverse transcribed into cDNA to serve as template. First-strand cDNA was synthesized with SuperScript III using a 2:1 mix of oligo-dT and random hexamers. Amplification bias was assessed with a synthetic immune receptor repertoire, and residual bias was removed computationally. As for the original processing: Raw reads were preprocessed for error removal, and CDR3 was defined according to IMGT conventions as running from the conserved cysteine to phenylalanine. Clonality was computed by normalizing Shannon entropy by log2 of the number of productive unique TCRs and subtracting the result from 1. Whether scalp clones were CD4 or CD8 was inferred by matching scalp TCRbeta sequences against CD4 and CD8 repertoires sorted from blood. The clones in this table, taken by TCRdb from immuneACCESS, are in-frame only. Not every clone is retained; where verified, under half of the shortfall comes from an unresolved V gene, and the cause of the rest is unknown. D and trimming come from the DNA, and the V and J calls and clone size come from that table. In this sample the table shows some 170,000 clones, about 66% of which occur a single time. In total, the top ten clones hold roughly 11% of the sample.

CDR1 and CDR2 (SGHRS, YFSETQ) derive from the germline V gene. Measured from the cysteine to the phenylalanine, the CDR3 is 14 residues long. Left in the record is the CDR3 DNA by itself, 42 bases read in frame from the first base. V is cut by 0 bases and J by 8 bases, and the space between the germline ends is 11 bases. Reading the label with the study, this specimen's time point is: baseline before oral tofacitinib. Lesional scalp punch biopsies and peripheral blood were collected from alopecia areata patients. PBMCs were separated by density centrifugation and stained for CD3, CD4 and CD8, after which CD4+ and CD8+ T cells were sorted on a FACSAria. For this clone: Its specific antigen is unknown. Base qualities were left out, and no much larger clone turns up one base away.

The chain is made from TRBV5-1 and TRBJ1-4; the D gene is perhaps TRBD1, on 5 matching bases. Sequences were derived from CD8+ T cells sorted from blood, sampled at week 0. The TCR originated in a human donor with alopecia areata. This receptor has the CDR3 CASSLDSTGEKLFF. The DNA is TGCGCCAGCAGCTTGGACTCAACAGGCGAAAAACTGTTTTTT.